The 8 T cell receptor beta chains below come from one sample, sequenced in a study of blood T cell repertoires in COVID-19. Using immunoSEQ multiplex PCR, the repertoire was profiled, and TCRdb retains in-frame clones only, with some absent. This table holds under 350,000 clones, under 95% found once. The specimen sequenced was PBMCs or T cells enriched from blood (not recorded which). These receptors were obtained from a man between 60 and 70 years old who had recovered from COVID-19.

The chain employs TRBV7-6 and TRBJ2-1; 10 bases are a match to TRBD2. V was pared by 2 bases and J by 6 bases, with 1 base of the junction left unmatched. The length of the CDR3 is 14 residues. CDR1 and CDR2 (germline): SGHVS, FNYEAQ. CDR3 loop: CASSLPSGGNEQFF. The CDR3 coding sequence is TGTGCCAGCAGCTTACCTAGCGGGGGCAATGAGCAGTTCTTC.

The chain links TRBV7-6 to TRBJ2-3; 8 bases are shared with TRBD2. CDR1 and CDR2 from the germline V gene are SGHVS and FNYEAQ. There are 15 residues in the CDR3. The V and J ends lost 2 bases and 5 bases, in that order; junction bases with no gene match: 6. Written as DNA, the CDR3 is TGTGCCAGCAGCTTATATCCGGGGGGGCAAGATACGCAGTATTTT. Amino acids: CASSLYPGGQDTQYF.

The DNA of the CDR3 is TGCGCCAGCAGCTACGGGACAGGGGGTCGCGAGCAGTACTTC. Translated, it gives CASSYGTGGREQYF. The rearrangement joins TRBV5-1 to TRBJ2-7, with TRBD1 matching 11 bases. Germline V gene data show CDR1 as SGHRS and CDR2 as YFSETQ. This CDR3 contains 14 residues. J lost 6 bases, V lost 3 bases, and 5 bases had no gene match.

The J gene is TRBJ2-7, the V gene TRBV7-2; unclear D gene. V shed 3 bases and J shed 3 bases, with 3 bases lying between them. From germline, CDR1 is SGHTA and CDR2 FQGNSA. This CDR3 region has 11 residues. The CDR3: CASSFYYEQYF. As DNA, the CDR3 is TGTGCCAGCAGCTTCTACTACGAGCAGTACTTC.

The V call is TRBV6-1, the J call TRBJ2-5; tentatively, D is TRBD2 (7 bases). CDR1 and CDR2 (germline): MNHNS, SASEGT. The CDR3 consists of 14 residues. V was clipped by 3 bases and J by 7 bases, with 15 bases between them. The CDR3 sequence: CASSEGRGRRTQYF. CDR3 nucleotides: TGTGCCAGCAGTGAGGGGCGGGGGCGTAGGACCCAGTACTTC.

The chain joins TRBV19 to TRBJ1-2; 8 nucleotides align to TRBD1. V was clipped by 2 bases and J by 4 bases; unmatched bases: 3. The CDR3 totals 14 residues. The germline V gene has CDR1 LNHDA and CDR2 SQIVND (reference sequence). This CDR3 reads CASSIQGAPYGYTF. The DNA of the CDR3 is TGTGCCAGTAGTATACAGGGGGCTCCCTATGGCTACACCTTC.

V and J are TRBV9 and TRBJ2-5; TRBD1 matches at 7 bases. The CDR3 runs to 16 residues. After removal of 4 bases from V and 0 bases from J, the junction contained 9 bases not matched to a gene. The V gene's germline CDR1 is SGDLS and CDR2 YYNGEE. CDR3 sequence: CASSRDRGGYQETQYF. In DNA form, the CDR3 reads TGTGCCAGCAGCCGGGACAGAGGGGGATACCAAGAGACCCAGTACTTC.

CDR3 nucleotide sequence: TGTGCCAGTAGTAGGGCCTCTGGAAACACCATATATTTT. Translation gives CASSRASGNTIYF. The V gene is TRBV19, the J gene TRBJ1-3; unclear D gene. The germline V gene has CDR1 LNHDA and CDR2 SQIVND (reference sequence). This CDR3 contains 13 residues. V was cut by 4 bases and J by 0 bases, with 4 bases left in between. Looking up the rest from reference TRBV19 and TRBJ1-3 gives the full variable domain: DGGITQSPKYLFRKEGQNVTLSCEQNLNHDAMYWYRQDPGQGLRLIYYSQIVNDFQKGDIAEGYSVSREKKESFPLTVTSAQKNPTAFYLCASSRASGNTIYFGEGSWLTVV.